This TCR beta chain was identified during a study of OX40 agonist ivuxolimab in advanced cancers. Study context: Head and neck, renal cell, melanoma or hepatocellular carcinoma were the cancers that dose-escalation patients had. Participants, roughly 80% male, averaged roughly 55 years of age, ranging from 23 to 79.

Individuals having autoimmune disease history or systemic immunosuppression were not enrolled. Worth noting for this clone: The target antigen is unknown.

Study results and caveats: Blood T cells, both CD4+ and CD8+, expanded clonally by week 6 at 0.1 to 3.0 mg/kg.

Clones were sequenced by immunoSEQ multiplex PCR, and TCRdb holds only the in-frame ones, with some missing. Altogether tens of thousands of clones are present, 84% being singletons, with the ten largest covering 4.6%. This clonotype was obtained from an adult with an advanced solid tumor such as melanoma, head and neck, liver or kidney cancer. The sample consisted of CD4+ or CD8+ T cells sorted from blood, taken in a trial of the OX40 agonist ivuxolimab.

Here the CDR3 reads CATTKAEPTYNEQFF. The CDR3 DNA reads TGTGCCACGACAAAGGCCGAGCCCACATACAATGAGCAGTTCTTC. The rearrangement joins TRBV2 to TRBJ2-1; D uncertain. The germline V gene encodes CDR1 SNHLY and CDR2 FYNNEI. The CDR3 runs to 15 residues. Trimming stripped 10 bases from V and 4 bases from J, with 20 bases between.